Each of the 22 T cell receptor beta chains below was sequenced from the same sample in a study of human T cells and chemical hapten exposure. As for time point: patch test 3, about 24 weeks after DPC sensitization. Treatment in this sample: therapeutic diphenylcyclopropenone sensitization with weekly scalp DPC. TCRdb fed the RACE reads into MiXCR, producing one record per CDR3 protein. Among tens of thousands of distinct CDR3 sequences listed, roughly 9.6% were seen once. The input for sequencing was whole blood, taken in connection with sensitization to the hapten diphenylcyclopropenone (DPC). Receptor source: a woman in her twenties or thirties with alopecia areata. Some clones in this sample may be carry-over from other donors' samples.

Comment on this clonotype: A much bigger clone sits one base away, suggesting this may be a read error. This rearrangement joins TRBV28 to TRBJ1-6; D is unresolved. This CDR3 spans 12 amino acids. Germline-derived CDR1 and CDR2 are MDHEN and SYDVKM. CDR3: CASSPSASPIHF. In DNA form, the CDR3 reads TGTGCCAGCAGTCCTTCCGCCTCACCCATCCACTTT.

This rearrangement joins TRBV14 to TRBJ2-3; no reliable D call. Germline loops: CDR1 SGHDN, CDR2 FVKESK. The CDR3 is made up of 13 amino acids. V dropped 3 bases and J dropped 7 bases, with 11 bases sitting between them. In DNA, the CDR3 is TGTGCCAGCAGCCAGGAGACCTCTTATACGCAGTATTTT. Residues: CASSQETSYTQYF.

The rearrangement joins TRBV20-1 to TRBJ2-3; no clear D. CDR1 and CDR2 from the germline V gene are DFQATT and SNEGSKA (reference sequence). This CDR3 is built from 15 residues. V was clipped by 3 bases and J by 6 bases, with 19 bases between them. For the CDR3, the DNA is TGCAGTGCTAGTACATTAGGGCAGGCAAGGGATACGCAGTATTTT. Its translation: CSASTLGQARDTQYF.

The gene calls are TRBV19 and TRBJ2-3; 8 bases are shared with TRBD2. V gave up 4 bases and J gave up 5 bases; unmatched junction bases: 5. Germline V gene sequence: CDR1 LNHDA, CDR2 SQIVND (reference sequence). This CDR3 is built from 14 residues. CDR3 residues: CASSTGLAEDTQYF. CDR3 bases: TGTGCCAGTAGTACCGGACTAGCCGAAGATACGCAGTATTTT.

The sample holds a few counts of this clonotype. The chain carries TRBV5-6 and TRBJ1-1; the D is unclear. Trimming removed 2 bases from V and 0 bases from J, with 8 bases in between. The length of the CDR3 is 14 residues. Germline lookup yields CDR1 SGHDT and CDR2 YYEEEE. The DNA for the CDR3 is TGTGCCAGCAGCTTTGACGGATTGAACACTGAAGCTTTCTTT. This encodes CASSFDGLNTEAFF. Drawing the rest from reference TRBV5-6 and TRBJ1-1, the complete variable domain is DAGVTQSPTHLIKTRGQQVTLRCSPKSGHDTVSWYQQALGQGPQFIFQYYEEEERQRGNFPDRFSGHQFPNYSSELNVNALLLGDSALYLCASSFDGLNTEAFFGQGTRLTVV.

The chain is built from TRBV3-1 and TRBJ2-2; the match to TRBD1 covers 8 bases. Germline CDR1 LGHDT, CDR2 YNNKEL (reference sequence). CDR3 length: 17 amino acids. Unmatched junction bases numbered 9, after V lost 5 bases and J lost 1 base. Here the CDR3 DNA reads TGTGCCAGCAGCGCCTCTACAGGGGGAAAGAACACCGGGGAGCTGTTTTTT. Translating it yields CASSASTGGKNTGELFF.

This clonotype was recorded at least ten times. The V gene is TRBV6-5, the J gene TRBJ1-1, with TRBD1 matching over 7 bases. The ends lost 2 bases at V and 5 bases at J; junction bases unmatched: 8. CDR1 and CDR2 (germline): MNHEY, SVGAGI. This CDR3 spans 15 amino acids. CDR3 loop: CASSYGDREGTEAFF. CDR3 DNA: TGTGCCAGCAGTTACGGTGACAGGGAAGGGACTGAAGCTTTCTTT.

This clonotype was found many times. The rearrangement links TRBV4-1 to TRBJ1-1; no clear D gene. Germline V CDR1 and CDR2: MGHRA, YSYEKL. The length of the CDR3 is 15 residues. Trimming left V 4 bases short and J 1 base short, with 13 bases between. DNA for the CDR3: TGCGCCAGCAGCCCCCAGGAGAGTTCGAACACTGAAGCTTTCTTT. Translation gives CASSPQESSNTEAFF.

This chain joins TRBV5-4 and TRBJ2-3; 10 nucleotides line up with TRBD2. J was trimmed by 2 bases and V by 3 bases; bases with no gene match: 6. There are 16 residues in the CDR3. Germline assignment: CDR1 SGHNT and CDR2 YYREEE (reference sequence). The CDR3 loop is CASSSLAGTPTDTQYF. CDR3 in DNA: TGTGCCAGCAGCTCACTAGCGGGGACCCCCACAGATACGCAGTATTTT.

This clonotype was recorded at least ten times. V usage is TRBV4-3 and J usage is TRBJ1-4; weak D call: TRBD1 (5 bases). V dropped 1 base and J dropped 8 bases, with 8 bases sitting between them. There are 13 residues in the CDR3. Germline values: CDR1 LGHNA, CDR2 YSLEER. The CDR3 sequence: CASSQAAGEKLFF. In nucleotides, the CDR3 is TGCGCCAGCAGCCAAGCCGCAGGGGAAAAACTGTTTTTT.

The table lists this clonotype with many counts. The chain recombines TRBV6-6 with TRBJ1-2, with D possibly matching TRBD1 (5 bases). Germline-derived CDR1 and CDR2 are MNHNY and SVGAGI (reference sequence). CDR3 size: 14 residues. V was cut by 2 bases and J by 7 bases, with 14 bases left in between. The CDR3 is CASSYPGRRVGYTF. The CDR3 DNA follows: TGTGCCAGCAGTTACCCGGGACGGCGCGTTGGCTACACCTTC.

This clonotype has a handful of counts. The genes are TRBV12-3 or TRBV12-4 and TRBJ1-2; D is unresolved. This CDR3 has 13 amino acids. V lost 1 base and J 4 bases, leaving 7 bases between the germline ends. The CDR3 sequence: CASSLEVPYGYTF. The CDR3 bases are TGTGCCAGCAGTTTAGAAGTGCCCTATGGCTACACCTTC.

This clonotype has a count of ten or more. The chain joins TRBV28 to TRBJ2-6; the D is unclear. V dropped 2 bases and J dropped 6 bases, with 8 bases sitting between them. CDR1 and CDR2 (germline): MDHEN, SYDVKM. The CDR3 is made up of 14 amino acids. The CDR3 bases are TGTGCCAGCAGTTTAAGTGGCCTGGCCAACGTCCTGACTTTC. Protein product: CASSLSGLANVLTF.

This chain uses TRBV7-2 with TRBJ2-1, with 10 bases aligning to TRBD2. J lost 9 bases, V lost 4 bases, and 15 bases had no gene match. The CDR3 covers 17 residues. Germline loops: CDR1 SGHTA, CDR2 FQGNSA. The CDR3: CASSSPGLAPKGIEQFF. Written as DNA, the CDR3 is TGTGCCAGCAGCTCGCCGGGACTAGCGCCGAAGGGGATTGAGCAGTTCTTC.

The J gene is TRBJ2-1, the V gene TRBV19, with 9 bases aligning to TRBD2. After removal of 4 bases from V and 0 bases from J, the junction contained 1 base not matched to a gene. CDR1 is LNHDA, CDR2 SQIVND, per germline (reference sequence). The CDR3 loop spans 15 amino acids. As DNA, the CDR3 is TGTGCCAGTAGTACTAGCGGGGACTCCTACAATGAGCAGTTCTTC. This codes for CASSTSGDSYNEQFF.

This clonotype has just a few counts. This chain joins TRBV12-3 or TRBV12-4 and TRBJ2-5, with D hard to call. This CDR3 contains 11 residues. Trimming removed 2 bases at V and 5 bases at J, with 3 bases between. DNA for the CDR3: TGTGCCAGCAGTTTAACCGAGACCCAGTACTTC. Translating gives CASSLTETQYF.

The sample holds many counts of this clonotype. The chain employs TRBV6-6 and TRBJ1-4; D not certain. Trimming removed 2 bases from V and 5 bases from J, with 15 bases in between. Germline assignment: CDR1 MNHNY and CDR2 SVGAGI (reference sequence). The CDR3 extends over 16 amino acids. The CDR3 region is CASSYPSSLGNEKLFF. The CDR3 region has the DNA TGTGCCAGCAGTTACCCTAGTTCCCTGGGGAATGAAAAACTGTTTTTT.

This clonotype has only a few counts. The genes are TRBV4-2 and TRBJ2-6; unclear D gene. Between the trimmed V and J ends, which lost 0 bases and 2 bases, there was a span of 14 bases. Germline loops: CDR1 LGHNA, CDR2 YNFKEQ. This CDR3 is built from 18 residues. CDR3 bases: TGTGCCAGCAGCCAAGAGTGGCCAATTCTAGCTGGGGCCAACGTCCTGACTTTC. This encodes CASSQEWPILAGANVLTF.

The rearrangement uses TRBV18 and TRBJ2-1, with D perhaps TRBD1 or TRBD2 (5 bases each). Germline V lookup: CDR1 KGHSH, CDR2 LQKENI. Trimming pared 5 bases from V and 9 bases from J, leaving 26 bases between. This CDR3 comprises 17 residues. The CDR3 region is CASSAGGDRVGTAEQFF. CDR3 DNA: TGTGCCAGCTCAGCAGGCGGAGACCGGGTCGGGACGGCTGAGCAGTTCTTC.

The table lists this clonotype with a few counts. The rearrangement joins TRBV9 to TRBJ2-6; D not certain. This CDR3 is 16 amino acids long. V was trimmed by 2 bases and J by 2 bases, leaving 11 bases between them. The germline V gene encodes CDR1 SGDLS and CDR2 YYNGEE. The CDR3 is CASSVIPAAGANVLTF. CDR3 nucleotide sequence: TGTGCCAGCAGCGTTATCCCGGCGGCTGGGGCCAACGTCCTGACTTTC.

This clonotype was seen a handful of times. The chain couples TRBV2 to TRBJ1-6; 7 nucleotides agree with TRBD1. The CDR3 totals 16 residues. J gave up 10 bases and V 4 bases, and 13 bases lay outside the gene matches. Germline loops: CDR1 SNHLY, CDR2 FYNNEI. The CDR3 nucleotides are TGTGCCAGCAGTGCGACAGGGCCGGCGGATCGATCACCCCTCCACTTT. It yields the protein CASSATGPADRSPLHF.

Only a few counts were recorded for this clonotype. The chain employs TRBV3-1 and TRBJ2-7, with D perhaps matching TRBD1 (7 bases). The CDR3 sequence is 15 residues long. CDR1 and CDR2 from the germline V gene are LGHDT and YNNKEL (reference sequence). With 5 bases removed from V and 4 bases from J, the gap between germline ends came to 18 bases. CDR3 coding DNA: TGTGCCAGCAGCTCGAACCCAGGGGGGAATTACGAGCAGTACTTC. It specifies CASSSNPGGNYEQYF.